This passage covers 26 T cell receptor beta chains from one sample sequenced in a study of shared clonotypes between healthy human individuals. Naive CD8 populations comprised CD45RO-negative cells positively selected for CCR7, excluding terminally differentiated effector memory CD45RA+ cells. The table came from immunoSEQ multiplex PCR; TCRdb's copy has only in-frame clones and leaves some out. There are more than 2 million clones in the sample; over 85% occur only once, and around 1.7% lies in the top ten. The sample was naive CD8+ T cells from PBMCs. The receptors stem from a young man in good health. Some clones in this sample may be carry-over from other donors' samples.

Points on this clone: The identical CDR3 is also encoded by other nucleotide sequences in the sample. The rearrangement joins TRBV4-1 to TRBJ2-1; the D is unclear. V was trimmed by 0 bases and J by 4 bases, leaving 7 bases between them. In germline, CDR1 is MGHRA, CDR2 YSYEKL. The CDR3 runs to 14 residues. CDR3 sequence: CASSQDASYNEQFF. The CDR3 DNA reads TGCGCCAGCAGCCAAGATGCTTCGTACAATGAGCAGTTCTTC.

The chain couples TRBV19 to TRBJ2-1; 10 bases are a match to TRBD2. This CDR3 is built from 15 residues. Germline V gene sequence: CDR1 LNHDA, CDR2 SQIVND (reference sequence). The J segment lost 7 bases and the V segment lost 3 bases, leaving 6 bases of the junction unmatched. In DNA form, the CDR3 reads TGTGCCAGTAGTATGGAGCGGGAGGGCCGGAATGAGCAGTTCTTC. Its protein product is CASSMEREGRNEQFF.

This chain joins TRBV7-9 and TRBJ1-1; perhaps TRBD1 as D (5 bases). In germline, CDR1 is SEHNR, CDR2 FQNEAQ (reference sequence). This CDR3 is 13 amino acids long. Between the trimmed V and J ends, which lost 2 bases and 5 bases, there was a span of 9 bases. The CDR3 here is CASSLQGWTEAFF. Here the CDR3 DNA reads TGTGCCAGCAGCTTACAGGGTTGGACTGAAGCTTTCTTT. The full variable domain, in which reference TRBV7-9 and TRBJ1-1 provide the parts outside the CDR3, is DTGVSQNPRHKITKRGQNVTFRCDPISEHNRLYWYRQTLGQGPEFLTYFQNEAQLEKSRLLSDRFSAERPKGSFSTLEIQRTEQGDSAMYLCASSLQGWTEAFFGQGTRLTVV.

The chain couples TRBV9 to TRBJ1-2, with TRBD1 matching 7 bases. J gave up 1 base and V 3 bases, and 9 bases lay outside the gene matches. CDR3 length: 16 residues. CDR1 SGDLS and CDR2 YYNGEE come from the germline V gene. CDR3 nucleotide sequence: TGTGCCAGCAGCGGACGAAGGACAGGACGTAACTATGGCTACACCTTC. It codes for CASSGRRTGRNYGYTF.

J is TRBJ1-4 and V is TRBV28, with 8 bases lining up with TRBD1. The CDR3 consists of 15 residues. Unmatched junction bases numbered 9, after V lost 7 bases and J lost 5 bases. Germline V lookup: CDR1 MDHEN, CDR2 SYDVKM. The CDR3 sequence is CASTNRDRPNEKLFF. CDR3 coding DNA: TGTGCCAGCACAAACCGGGACAGGCCCAATGAAAAACTGTTTTTT.

The V and J genes are TRBV6-5 and TRBJ1-1, with D hard to call. V was cut by 6 bases and J by 0 bases, with 11 bases left in between. Germline V CDR1 and CDR2: MNHEY, SVGAGI. The CDR3 extends over 14 amino acids. For the CDR3, the DNA is TGTGCCAGCAGAACCGGGTTTATGAACACTGAAGCTTTCTTT. Translating gives CASRTGFMNTEAFF.

The gene calls are TRBV10-3 and TRBJ2-3; 15 bases map to TRBD2. The V and J ends lost 4 bases and 3 bases, in that order; junction bases with no gene match: 2. The CDR3 has 16 residues. In germline, CDR1 is ENHRY, CDR2 SYGVKD. The CDR3: CAISGTSGRGTDTQYF. The CDR3 region has the DNA TGTGCCATCAGTGGGACTAGCGGGAGGGGGACAGATACGCAGTATTTT.

The chain has TRBV4-1 and TRBJ2-1, with D unclear. The germline gives CDR1 MGHRA, CDR2 YSYEKL. Trimming removed 0 bases at V and 4 bases at J, with 10 bases between. This CDR3 has 15 amino acids. CDR3 bases: TGCGCCAGCAGCCAAGAGATAGACTTTTACAATGAGCAGTTCTTC. It yields the protein CASSQEIDFYNEQFF.

Worth noting for this clone: Other DNA sequences from this sample encode an identical CDR3 as well. The genes are TRBV27 and TRBJ1-1; D ambiguous. This CDR3 is built from 13 residues. Germline CDR1 is MNHEY and CDR2 is SMNVEV (reference sequence). V was shortened by 2 bases and J by 4 bases, with 8 bases between the two germline ends. This CDR3 reads CASSLQDGTEAFF. Here the CDR3 DNA reads TGTGCCAGCAGTTTACAGGATGGCACTGAAGCTTTCTTT.

V and J are TRBV27 and TRBJ2-7; tentatively, D is TRBD2 (5 bases). This CDR3 is built from 12 residues. V was pared by 6 bases and J by 7 bases, with 13 bases between. Per germline, CDR1 MNHEY and CDR2 SMNVEV (reference sequence). CDR3 DNA: TGTGCCAGCAGCCCCGGAGGTCGGGAGCAGTACTTC. This translates into CASSPGGREQYF.

The V gene is TRBV7-3, the J gene TRBJ2-1, with 8 bases fitting TRBD2. This CDR3 contains 14 residues. Per germline, CDR1 SGHTA and CDR2 FQGTGA. Trimming removed 3 bases from V and 7 bases from J; junction bases left unmatched: 5. Here the CDR3 DNA reads TGTGCCAGCAGCTTTAGCGGGATCACAAATGAGCAGTTCTTC. Encoded protein: CASSFSGITNEQFF.

The chain recombines TRBV5-8 with TRBJ1-1; a weak D match, TRBD1 (5 bases). The CDR3 has 17 residues. CDR1 and CDR2 from the germline V gene are SGHTS and YDEGEE. Deletions cut 4 bases from V and 5 bases from J, with 24 bases between. Here the CDR3 reads CASSLLSPRSGGTEAFF. The CDR3 nucleotides read TGTGCCAGCAGCCTGTTGTCCCCTCGGAGTGGGGGGACTGAAGCTTTCTTT.

The chain uses TRBV7-9 and TRBJ1-3; D not resolved. V was clipped by 1 base and J by 1 base, with 11 bases between them. From germline, CDR1 is SEHNR and CDR2 FQNEAQ (reference sequence). The CDR3 totals 16 residues. As DNA, the CDR3 is TGTGCCAGCAGCTTAGTTCCGATGGTGTCTGGAAACACCATATATTTT. It yields the protein CASSLVPMVSGNTIYF.

CDR3 amino acids: CASSLLPGHEKLFF. The DNA for the CDR3 is TGTGCCAGCAGCTTACTCCCCGGGCACGAAAAACTGTTTTTT. The chain is built from TRBV7-9 and TRBJ1-4; D is undetermined. This CDR3 spans 14 amino acids. CDR1 is SEHNR and CDR2 is FQNEAQ in the germline V gene (reference sequence). The V gene lost 2 bases and the J gene lost 8 bases, with 12 bases spanning the gap.

In regard to this clone: The same CDR3 also results from other DNA sequences found in this sample. The chain joins TRBV4-1 to TRBJ2-7; tentative D call: TRBD2 (5 bases). This CDR3 is built from 13 residues. The germline CDR1 and CDR2 sequences are MGHRA and YSYEKL. Trimming cost V 1 base and J 5 bases, with 9 bases left between them. CDR3 coding DNA: TGCGCCAGCAGCCAAGTCGGAGGCGACGAGCAGTACTTC. Its protein is CASSQVGGDEQYF.

In DNA form, the CDR3 reads TGCGCCAGCAGCTTGGAACTCAGGGGGGAGACCCAGTACTTC. Amino acids: CASSLELRGETQYF. The V gene is TRBV5-1, the J gene TRBJ2-5, with 7 bases fitting TRBD1. The J segment lost 5 bases and the V segment lost 0 bases, leaving 4 bases of the junction unmatched. The CDR3 extends over 14 amino acids. Germline V gives CDR1 SGHRS, CDR2 YFSETQ.

The chain couples TRBV30 to TRBJ1-2; the D is unclear. The CDR3 loop spans 15 amino acids. CDR1 is GTSNPN, CDR2 SVGIG, per germline (reference sequence). Trimming took 0 bases from V and 8 from J, leaving 19 bases between them. The DNA for the CDR3 is TGTGCCTGGAGTGTCAAGCACAGTTCCGTGGGAGGCTACACCTTC. This sequence encodes CAWSVKHSSVGGYTF.

This chain links TRBV10-1 with TRBJ2-7; maybe TRBD1 (5 bases). CDR3 size: 14 residues. V was trimmed by 4 bases and J by 5 bases, leaving 15 bases between them. CDR1 and CDR2 from the germline V gene are WNHNN and SYGVQD (reference sequence). In DNA, the CDR3 is TGCGCCAGCAGTGGAATTTCAGGGCCCAACGAGCAGTACTTC. Amino acid sequence: CASSGISGPNEQYF.

This chain links TRBV5-1 with TRBJ2-1; D is perhaps TRBD1 (5 bases). Trimming removed 0 bases from V and 6 bases from J, with 13 bases in between. The V gene's germline CDR1 is SGHRS and CDR2 YFSETQ. The CDR3 totals 15 residues. The CDR3 DNA is TGCGCCAGCAGCTTGGCAGGGTTAGTGGGCAATGAGCAGTTCTTC. This sequence encodes CASSLAGLVGNEQFF.

The chain has TRBV27 and TRBJ1-1, with 8 positions matching TRBD1. The germline V gene encodes CDR1 MNHEY and CDR2 SMNVEV (reference sequence). After removal of 7 bases from V and 4 bases from J, the junction contained 2 bases not matched to a gene. The CDR3 has 12 residues. This chain's CDR3 is CASITGGTEAFF. Written as DNA, the CDR3 is TGTGCCAGCATCACAGGGGGCACTGAAGCTTTCTTT.

J is TRBJ2-7 and V is TRBV7-9; D gene unclear. Trimming took 4 bases from V and 6 from J, leaving 16 bases between them. The length of the CDR3 is 14 residues. CDR1 and CDR2 from the germline V gene are SEHNR and FQNEAQ (reference sequence). The CDR3: CASSSERTWAEQYF. The CDR3 coding sequence is TGTGCCAGCAGCTCAGAGAGAACTTGGGCCGAGCAGTACTTC.

V and J are TRBV2 and TRBJ1-5; 9 positions match TRBD1. Germline V lookup: CDR1 SNHLY, CDR2 FYNNEI. V lost 3 bases to trimming and J lost 1 base; unmatched junction nucleotides: 7. This CDR3 contains 17 residues. CDR3 sequence: CASSELSGTGSNQPQHF. The CDR3 DNA sequence: TGTGCCAGCAGTGAGCTTTCCGGGACAGGGAGCAATCAGCCCCAGCATTTT.

The chain joins TRBV21-1 to TRBJ2-5; the table's D call, TRBD2, was not checked against the DNA. TRBV21-1 is recorded as a pseudogene. This CDR3 comprises 17 residues. The CDR3 is CASSKEGGQRAQETQYF. The CDR3 nucleotides read TGTGCCAGCAGCAAAGAGGGAGGGCAAAGGGCCCAAGAGACCCAGTACTTC.

The CDR3 loop reads CASRATGFTNTQYF. CDR3 coding DNA: TGTGCCAGCCGGGCGACAGGTTTTACGAATACGCAGTATTTT. The chain couples TRBV4-2 to TRBJ2-3; D perhaps matches TRBD1 (6 bases). V was trimmed by 8 bases and J by 7 bases, leaving 19 bases between them. Germline lookup yields CDR1 LGHNA and CDR2 YNFKEQ. CDR3 size: 14 residues.

This clone showed up just once. This chain connects TRBV7-8 to TRBJ2-1; 7 bases map to TRBD1. Germline CDR1 and CDR2: SGHVS and FQNEAQ. The CDR3 loop spans 16 amino acids. Losses at the gene ends were 5 bases for V and 5 bases for J; bases not matched to a gene: 12. The CDR3, as DNA: TGTGCCAGCAGCCTCCGAGACAGGGTATTCCACAATGAGCAGTTCTTC. This translates into CASSLRDRVFHNEQFF.

The chain links TRBV6-5 to TRBJ1-5; D call uncertain. The V end was cut by 0 bases, the J end by 6 bases, with 9 bases between. Germline assignment: CDR1 MNHEY and CDR2 SVGAGI. This CDR3 has 14 residues. CDR3: CASSYSEGFQPQHF. The CDR3 bases are TGTGCCAGCAGTTACTCGGAGGGTTTTCAGCCCCAGCATTTT.